These T cell receptor beta chains were read from a single sample in a study of cytomegalovirus exposure and HLA in healthy donors. Sequencing was performed with immunoSEQ multiplex PCR; in TCRdb, only in-frame clones are kept and a portion is missing. The listing contains about 90,000 clones. The specimen was PBMCs. The source is a woman aged 25-40 years in good health and CMV-seronegative. The CDR3 runs from the conserved cysteine through the conserved F or W. Fields, in order: D gene, CDR3 length, V gene, J gene, CDR3 DNA, CDR3 protein. D genes are given only for firm matches.

-	19	TRBV19	TRBJ1-5	TGTGCCAGTAGTATAGTTGGAGGGGTAGATAGTAAGGGCAATCAGCCCCAGCATTTT	CASSIVGGVDSKGNQPQHF
-	13	TRBV10-1	TRBJ2-1	TGCGCCAGCAGTGCGGACGGAGGCTGGGAGCAGTTCTTC	CASSADGGWEQFF
-	14	TRBV9	TRBJ1-3	TGTGCCAGCAGCCTCAGGGTTGACAGAAACACCATATATTTT	CASSLRVDRNTIYF
-	15	TRBV7-8	TRBJ2-2	TGTGCCAGCAGCTTAGAAGGACAGAACACCGGGGAGCTGTTTTTT	CASSLEGQNTGELFF
-	13	TRBV7-9	TRBJ1-1	TGTGCCAGCAGCCCCGCATACGGCACTGAAGCTTTCTTT	CASSPAYGTEAFF
TRBD2	18	TRBV7-6	TRBJ2-1	TGTGCCAGCAGCTTAGGGCTAGCGGGAGTAGATTCCTACAATGAGCAGTTCTTC	CASSLGLAGVDSYNEQFF
-	14	TRBV7-2	TRBJ2-1	TGTGCCAGCAGCTTAAGAGGGCTCGAAAATGAGCAGTTCTTC	CASSLRGLENEQFF
TRBD1	16	TRBV18	TRBJ2-7	TGTGCCAGCTCACCACGGGACAGTGTAAGCTCCTACGAGCAGTACTTC	CASSPRDSVSSYEQYF
TRBD1	16	TRBV19	TRBJ1-2	TGTGCCAGTAGTATGGCCGGACAGGGCGTTAGCTATGGCTACACCTTC	CASSMAGQGVSYGYTF
TRBD2	16	TRBV7-2	TRBJ2-1	TGTGCCAGCAGCCTCATAGCGGGAGCGAGCTACAATGAGCAGTTCTTC	CASSLIAGASYNEQFF
-	13	TRBV7-3	TRBJ2-1	TGTGCCAGCAGCTACAGGAGCGGGCCTCAGCAGTTCTTC	CASSYRSGPQQFF
-	14	TRBV5-8	TRBJ1-4	TGTGCCAGCAGCTTGCGAGGGTATAATGAAAAACTGTTTTTT	CASSLRGYNEKLFF
TRBD2	16	TRBV13	TRBJ2-7	TGTGCCAGCAGCTCTAGGGAGACTAGCGCCGCCTACGAGCAGTACTTC	CASSSRETSAAYEQYF
-	18	TRBV28	TRBJ1-3	TGTGCCAGCAGCCGGGACATACGTGCACTTCTACCTGGAAACACCATATATTTT	CASSRDIRALLPGNTIYF
-	15	TRBV7-2	TRBJ2-2	TGTGCCAGCAGCTTATCCCTCCCCGGGGGCGGGGAGCTGTTTTTT	CASSLSLPGGGELFF
-	16	TRBV27	TRBJ1-6	TGTGCCACTCAAGCCCCCCCCACAGGGTTATCCTCACCCCTCCACTTT	CATQAPPTGLSSPLHF
TRBD1	13	TRBV29-1	TRBJ1-4	TGCAGCGTTGAAGAATCAGGGGGAGGAAAACTGTTTTTT	CSVEESGGGKLFF
TRBD2	15	TRBV6-5	TRBJ2-5	TGTGCCAGCAGTTACTCGAGACTAGCGGGAGAGACCCAGTACTTC	CASSYSRLAGETQYF
TRBD1	17	TRBV15	TRBJ1-5	TGTGCCACCAGCAGACCCCCTCGACAGGGGATACCTCAGCCCCAGCATTTT	CATSRPPRQGIPQPQHF
TRBD2	13	TRBV6-1	TRBJ2-1	TGTGCCACCTGGGACTACATCTCGGATGAGCAGTTCTTC	CATWDYISDEQFF
-	18	TRBV4-1	TRBJ1-5	TGCGCCAGCAGCCAAGATCAGACCGGGATGTTTAGCAATCAGCCCCAGCATTTT	CASSQDQTGMFSNQPQHF
TRBD2	15	TRBV18	TRBJ2-7	TGTGCCAGCTCACCAGGGACTAGCGGGGGTCTCGAGCAGTACTTC	CASSPGTSGGLEQYF
-	12	TRBV4-1	TRBJ1-1	TGCGCCAGCAGCGAAAGGGGAACTGAAGCTTTCTTT	CASSERGTEAFF
-	11	TRBV5-4	TRBJ1-2	TGTGCCAGCAGCTTGGCGGGTGGCTACACCTTC	CASSLAGGYTF
TRBD2	17	TRBV5-4	TRBJ2-1	TGTGCCAGCAGGTCCGGGACTAGCGGGAGGGGGGTTAATGAGCAGTTCTTC	CASRSGTSGRGVNEQFF
TRBD1	14	TRBV9	TRBJ1-2	TGTGCCAGCAGCGTAGTGGGACAGGGAAGAGGCTACACCTTC	CASSVVGQGRGYTF
TRBD1	13	TRBV19	TRBJ1-1	TGTGCCAGTAGTTTTGGACAGGGGGCGGAAGCTTTCTTT	CASSFGQGAEAFF
TRBD1	16	TRBV9	TRBJ2-7	TGTGCCAGCAGCGTAGGAGGGACAGGGGGATTCTACGAGCAGTACTTC	CASSVGGTGGFYEQYF
-	14	TRBV2	TRBJ2-3	TGTGCCAGCAGTGAAGGGACTAACACAGATACGCAGTATTTT	CASSEGTNTDTQYF
-	13	TRBV5-5	TRBJ1-2	TGTGCCAGCAGCACCGGACAGTACTATGGCTACACCTTC	CASSTGQYYGYTF
TRBD2	18	TRBV4-2	TRBJ2-6	TGTGCCAGCAGCGGCCAGGGACTAACTGACTCTGGGGCCAACGTCCTGACTTTC	CASSGQGLTDSGANVLTF
TRBD2	15	TRBV29-1	TRBJ2-2	TGCAGCGCCCGCCCGCTAGCGGGAGACACCGGGGAGCTGTTTTTT	CSARPLAGDTGELFF
-	13	TRBV27	TRBJ1-2	TGTGCCAGCAGTTTGGGCAGGAGGTATGGCTACACCTTC	CASSLGRRYGYTF
-	13	TRBV6-1	TRBJ1-1	TGTGCCAGCAGTGAACAGGTTCGCACTGAAGCTTTCTTT	CASSEQVRTEAFF
-	16	TRBV6-1	TRBJ2-5	TGTGCCAGCAGTGTTGTGCGGGGCGGGATCCAAGAGACCCAGTACTTC	CASSVVRGGIQETQYF
TRBD1	14	TRBV10-3	TRBJ2-7	TGTGCCATCAGTCCGACAGGGCTTACCTACGAGCAGTACTTC	CAISPTGLTYEQYF
-	14	TRBV4-1	TRBJ2-7	TGCGCCAGCAGCCCCCTCCGGAGGGACCACGAGCAGTACTTC	CASSPLRRDHEQYF
-	16	TRBV6-4	TRBJ2-6	TGTGCCAGCAGTGACTCGGGGGCAACTGGGGCCAACGTCCTGACTTTC	CASSDSGATGANVLTF
-	14	TRBV10-3	TRBJ2-7	TGTGCCATCAGTGACGGTCAGGCCGTCTACGAGCAGTACTTC	CAISDGQAVYEQYF
-	13	TRBV7-9	TRBJ1-2	TGTGCCAGCAGCTTAGACAGGACCTATGGCTACACCTTC	CASSLDRTYGYTF
TRBD1	20	TRBV27	TRBJ1-1	TGTGCCAGCAGTATACTAAACCCTCTCGGGACAGGGACCTTGAACACTGAAGCTTTCTTT	CASSILNPLGTGTLNTEAFF
TRBD2	16	TRBV5-6	TRBJ2-3	TGTGCCAGCAGCTTTGATAGCGGGGCGGGCACAGATACGCAGTATTTT	CASSFDSGAGTDTQYF
TRBD1	15	TRBV28	TRBJ1-2	TGTGCCAGCAGAAGCGTTAGACAGGGGGGGAATGGCTACACCTTC	CASRSVRQGGNGYTF
-	13	TRBV6-4	TRBJ2-7	TGTGCCAGCAGTGCATACGCGTCCTACGAGCAGTACTTC	CASSAYASYEQYF
TRBD2	16	TRBV7-6	TRBJ2-2	TGTGCCAGCAGCCCCATAGCGGGGCCCTCCACCGGGGAGCTGTTTTTT	CASSPIAGPSTGELFF
-	13	TRBV28	TRBJ1-5	TGTGCCAGCACCTGGGGGGGCAATCAGCCCCAGCATTTT	CASTWGGNQPQHF
-	12	TRBV12-5	TRBJ2-1	TGTGCTAGTGGCCCCACTGACAATGAGCAGTTCTTC	CASGPTDNEQFF
TRBD1	15	TRBV29-1	TRBJ1-1	TGCAGCGCCCAAGCCAAAGGACAGGGTAACACTGAAGCTTTCTTT	CSAQAKGQGNTEAFF
TRBD2	16	TRBV4-2	TRBJ2-1	TGTGCCAGCAGCCGGATATGGGGGGAGGGTTACAATGAGCAGTTCTTC	CASSRIWGEGYNEQFF
TRBD2	17	TRBV9	TRBJ2-3	TGTGCCAGCAGCCCCCGGACTAGCGGGGGAGCCACAGATACGCAGTATTTT	CASSPRTSGGATDTQYF
-	14	TRBV6-1	TRBJ2-3	TGTGCCAGCACTGTGACTAGAAGCACAGATACGCAGTATTTT	CASTVTRSTDTQYF